This T cell receptor (beta chain) was recovered during a study of blood T cell repertoires in COVID-19. Background on the study: The samples span acute and convalescent COVID-19 from the United States, Italy and Spain. In each case, the material was cDNA or gDNA derived from T cells, B-cell-depleted T cells, or PBMCs.

CDR3 length: 14 amino acids. V trimming: 5 bases; J trimming: 2 bases; junction bases outside the gene matches: 5. The germline gives CDR1 SGHAT, CDR2 FQNNGV. How the authors handled the data: Amplifying reference gene primers gave estimates of nucleated cell counts. Measured with immunoSEQ multiplex PCR; TCRdb has only the in-frame clones, and not every one. That table furnishes V, J and clone size, whereas the DNA furnished D and trimming. Among about 190,000 clones listed, roughly 84% were seen once. The sequenced sample was peripheral blood. The chain has TRBV11-2 and TRBJ1-1, with 7 nucleotides matching TRBD1. The receptor's source is a human donor in a cohort sampled during active COVID-19. CDR3 protein: CASSRRDSNTEAFF. The CDR3 DNA sequence: TGTGCCAGCAGCCGGAGGGACAGTAACACTGAAGCTTTCTTT. The whole variable domain, filled in from reference TRBV11-2 and TRBJ1-1, reads EAGVAQSPRYKIIEKRQSVAFWCNPISGHATLYWYQQILGQGPKLLIQFQNNGVVDDSQLPKDRFSAERLKGVDSTLKIQPAKLEDSAVYLCASSRRDSNTEAFFGQGTRLTVV.